This T cell receptor (beta chain) was obtained from a study of blood T cell repertoires in COVID-19. Across the study: The origin of the acute and convalescent COVID-19 samples was the United States, Italy and Spain. T cells, B-cell-depleted T cells, or PBMCs supplied cDNA or gDNA.

Deletions cut 3 bases from V and 6 bases from J, with 9 bases between. Germline V gene sequence: CDR1 SGHRS, CDR2 YFSETQ. The CDR3 runs 12 residues. Original analysis: Estimates of nucleated cell counts were drawn from the amplification of reference gene primers. Data came from immunoSEQ multiplex PCR; TCRdb stores just in-frame clones and leaves some out. D and trimming were read from the DNA, whereas the V and J calls and clone size are those reported in that table. Of over 80,000 clones in the sample, roughly 76% were seen once. The sequence came from a woman in her forties or fifties with acute or convalescent COVID-19. The specimen sequenced was peripheral blood. V is TRBV5-1 and J is TRBJ1-1, with D possibly matching TRBD1 (5 bases). CDR3 bases: TGCGCCAGCAGCTCCGGAGGGGCTGAAGCTTTCTTT. It specifies CASSSGGAEAFF.